These 27 T cell receptor beta chains share one sample of origin, sequenced in a study of T-cell reconstitution after alpha-beta-depleted transplantation in children. Unique molecular identifiers featured in how the TCRbeta library was prepared. Each CDR3 protein is one row after TCRdb ran MiXCR on the PCR reads. The table has 490,000 or so distinct CDR3 sequences, 9.5% to 15% seen once; the top ten hold roughly 5.4%. Sequenced here: PBMCs from the stem cell graft donor, sampled from the stem cell graft. The receptors were sampled from a human donor who donated a stem cell graft to a child with combined immunodeficiency.

This clonotype came up a few times. The rearrangement links TRBV12-3 or TRBV12-4 to TRBJ1-1, with D unclear. The CDR3 covers 15 residues. Trimming cost V 5 bases and J 0 bases, with 13 bases left between them. The CDR3 loop reads CASSRSPLMNTEAFF. The CDR3 nucleotides read TGTGCCAGCAGTCGTAGCCCCTTGATGAACACTGAAGCTTTCTTT.

V and J are TRBV24-1 and TRBJ1-2; unclear D gene. V lost 9 bases and J 8 bases, leaving 21 bases between the germline ends. Per germline, CDR1 KGHDR and CDR2 SFDVKD. This CDR3 is built from 14 residues. CDR3 coding DNA: TGTGCCACCCAAAGAGCGGGTTCAGAGCGCGGCTACACCTTC. It is translated as CATQRAGSERGYTF.

This clonotype was recorded a few times. The V and J genes are TRBV5-5 and TRBJ2-7; D not resolved. The CDR3 sequence is 14 residues long. Germline V gene data show CDR1 as SGHKS and CDR2 as YYEKEE (reference sequence). Trimming took off 6 bases at V and 0 bases at J, with 13 bases between the two ends. DNA of the CDR3: TGTGCCAGCACCCCAGGAGATAGCTCCTACGAGCAGTACTTC. Translating gives CASTPGDSSYEQYF.

The chain is built from TRBV11-2 and TRBJ2-3, with 13 bases lining up with TRBD2. CDR3 length: 16 residues. With V trimmed by 5 bases and J by 2 bases, 4 bases remained unmatched. Germline V CDR1 and CDR2: SGHAT, FQNNGV. CDR3 DNA: TGTGCCAGCAGCGTGGGACTAGCGGGATTCACAGATACGCAGTATTTT. Translating gives CASSVGLAGFTDTQYF.

The J gene is TRBJ2-1, the V gene TRBV6-2 or TRBV6-3; D gene ambiguous. Germline assignment: CDR1 MNHEY and CDR2 SVGEGT. The CDR3 has 13 amino acids. V was shortened by 4 bases and J by 9 bases, with 13 bases between the two germline ends. DNA for the CDR3: TGTGCCAGCAGTTTGTTGGCCTTCATTGAGCAGTTCTTC. Amino acid sequence: CASSLLAFIEQFF.

The chain carries TRBV12-3 or TRBV12-4 and TRBJ2-1; 10 bases are shared with TRBD1. This CDR3 is 13 amino acids long. V lost 5 bases, J lost 9 bases, and 4 bases stayed unmatched. The CDR3 DNA sequence: TGTGCCAGCAGTGGGGACAGGGGTCCTGAGCAGTTCTTC. It translates to CASSGDRGPEQFF.

The chain carries TRBV28 and TRBJ2-5; D unclear. The germline V gene encodes CDR1 MDHEN and CDR2 SYDVKM. The CDR3 has 15 amino acids. V was cut by 5 bases and J by 2 bases, with 15 bases left in between. CDR3 in amino acids: CASSPTPGTQETQYF. In nucleotides, the CDR3 is TGTGCCAGCAGTCCAACCCCGGGCACGCAAGAGACCCAGTACTTC.

This clonotype appeared a few times. V is TRBV7-2 and J is TRBJ2-1, with 13 bases identical to TRBD2. Germline CDR1 SGHTA, CDR2 FQGNSA. The CDR3 is 17 residues long. J gave up 7 bases and V 5 bases, and 11 bases lay outside the gene matches. The CDR3 loop reads CASSPHPGLAGVNEQFF. CDR3 nucleotides: TGTGCCAGCAGCCCCCACCCTGGACTAGCGGGAGTGAATGAGCAGTTCTTC.

This clonotype has only a few counts. The rearrangement joins TRBV3-1 to TRBJ2-1; D may match TRBD1 or TRBD2 (5 bases each). CDR3 length equals 15 residues. CDR1 and CDR2 from the germline V gene are LGHDT and YNNKEL (reference sequence). Trimming took off 0 bases at V and 9 bases at J, with 15 bases between the two ends. The CDR3: CASSQDRWDGAEQFF. The CDR3, as DNA: TGTGCCAGCAGCCAAGATCGGTGGGACGGTGCTGAGCAGTTCTTC.

The chain combines TRBV30 with TRBJ2-7, with unresolved D. From germline, CDR1 is GTSNPN and CDR2 SVGIG (reference sequence). The CDR3 runs 11 residues. V lost 0 bases, J lost 3 bases, and 3 bases lay in between. This chain's CDR3 is CAWSVRYEQYF. The CDR3 DNA sequence: TGTGCCTGGAGTGTTCGCTACGAGCAGTACTTC.

A few counts support this clonotype. The CDR3 DNA is TGTGCCAGCAGCTTAGTAGGTTCGAGGAACTCTAACTACGAGCAGTACTTC. It specifies CASSLVGSRNSNYEQYF. This rearrangement joins TRBV7-6 to TRBJ2-7; no clear D. From germline, CDR1 is SGHVS and CDR2 FNYEAQ. CDR3 length: 17 residues. Trimming left V 1 base short and J 3 bases short, with 19 bases between.

This clonotype appeared many times. CDR3 sequence reads: CASSSTGQESTDTQYF. The CDR3 DNA reads TGCGCCAGCAGTTCGACCGGACAGGAATCCACAGATACGCAGTATTTT. The rearrangement uses TRBV5-1 and TRBJ2-3; 7 nucleotides line up with TRBD1. V was clipped by 5 bases and J by 2 bases; unmatched bases: 11. The CDR3 is made up of 16 amino acids. Germline V gene lookup returns CDR1 SGHRS and CDR2 YFSETQ.

This clonotype was seen only a few times. The chain couples TRBV7-9 to TRBJ1-1; 8 bases line up with TRBD1. The CDR3 length is 14 residues. The trim removed 3 bases at V and 5 bases at J, leaving 5 bases unmatched. Germline assignment: CDR1 SEHNR and CDR2 FQNEAQ (reference sequence). In DNA form, the CDR3 reads TGTGCCAGCAGCTTGACAGGGGAAAGTACTGAAGCTTTCTTT. It is translated as CASSLTGESTEAFF.

A few counts support this clonotype. This chain joins TRBV19 and TRBJ1-2, with 7 bases fitting TRBD1. The CDR3 is made up of 14 amino acids. Germline V gene lookup returns CDR1 LNHDA and CDR2 SQIVND (reference sequence). The J segment lost 4 bases and the V segment lost 7 bases, leaving 9 bases of the junction unmatched. The CDR3 spells CASKLRDSSYGYTF. The DNA for the CDR3 is TGTGCCAGTAAACTCCGGGACAGCTCCTATGGCTACACCTTC.

This clonotype has a handful of counts. The V and J genes are TRBV29-1 and TRBJ2-2; 10 nucleotides line up with TRBD2. Germline V lookup: CDR1 SQVTM, CDR2 ANQGSEA. The V gene end was trimmed by 6 bases and the J gene end by 4 bases; junction bases not matched to a gene: 8. This CDR3 is built from 15 residues. Here the CDR3 reads CSVHVAGGGTGELFF. CDR3 DNA sequence: TGCAGCGTCCATGTAGCGGGAGGAGGCACCGGGGAGCTGTTTTTT.

This clonotype was seen a few times. V is TRBV4-3 and J is TRBJ2-7, with a weak D call TRBD1 (6 bases). The CDR3 is made up of 18 amino acids. Germline-derived CDR1 and CDR2 are LGHNA and YSLEER. The V end lost 5 bases, the J end lost 5 bases, and 28 bases lay between the germline ends. The CDR3 region is CASSRYRRGTPEPNEQYF. In DNA form, the CDR3 reads TGCGCCAGCAGCAGATATCGAAGGGGGACACCGGAACCGAACGAGCAGTACTTC.

This clonotype was seen a few times. The CDR3 bases are TGTGCCAGCAGCCCCGGGGGGACTCTTCTCTACGAGCAGTACTTC. Its translation: CASSPGGTLLYEQYF. This chain connects TRBV7-2 to TRBJ2-7; 7 bases match TRBD2. Germline V CDR1 and CDR2: SGHTA, FQGNSA. This CDR3 spans 15 amino acids. V gave up 5 bases and J gave up 3 bases; unmatched junction bases: 10.

This clonotype has a handful of counts. The chain is built from TRBV12-3 or TRBV12-4 and TRBJ2-5; TRBD2 might be the D (6 bases). This CDR3 has 15 residues. V dropped 10 bases and J dropped 5 bases, with 23 bases sitting between them. The CDR3 nucleotides are TGTGCCACCACTCCCTTTGGCGGGGTTTCCGAGACCCAGTACTTC. This translates into CATTPFGGVSETQYF.

This clonotype was counted many times. The V call is TRBV29-1, the J call TRBJ2-5; 7 positions match TRBD1. Losses at the gene ends were 4 bases for V and 5 bases for J; bases not matched to a gene: 10. Looked up from germline, CDR1 is SQVTM and CDR2 is ANQGSEA. CDR3 size: 14 residues. CDR3 residues: CSVVKGARRETQYF. The CDR3 bases are TGCAGCGTTGTTAAGGGGGCGCGAAGGGAGACCCAGTACTTC.

This chain uses TRBV14 with TRBJ1-4; unclear D gene. The CDR3 runs 15 residues. Germline loops: CDR1 SGHDN, CDR2 FVKESK. Trimming took 0 bases from V and 8 from J, leaving 13 bases between them. The CDR3 DNA sequence: TGTGCCAGCAGCCAAGAGGTATCCACGGGAGAAAAACTGTTTTTT. Protein: CASSQEVSTGEKLFF.

This clonotype was detected ten times or more. The rearrangement joins TRBV4-2 to TRBJ2-5, with 9 positions matching TRBD1. V lost 4 bases to trimming and J lost 0 bases; unmatched junction nucleotides: 6. Germline CDR1 reads LGHNA; CDR2 reads YNFKEQ. The CDR3 extends over 16 amino acids. Written as DNA, the CDR3 is TGTGCCAGCAGCCCTCGGACAGGGGAGTACCAAGAGACCCAGTACTTC. Protein sequence: CASSPRTGEYQETQYF.

This clonotype occurred many times. The gene calls are TRBV7-2 and TRBJ2-7, with TRBD2 matching over 14 bases. This CDR3 contains 17 residues. Germline values: CDR1 SGHTA, CDR2 FQGNSA. V lost 6 bases to trimming and J lost 0 bases; unmatched junction nucleotides: 7. The chain's CDR3 is CASRPGLAGGNSYEQYF. CDR3 DNA: TGTGCCAGCAGACCCGGACTAGCGGGGGGAAACTCCTACGAGCAGTACTTC. Complete variable domain (other parts from reference TRBV7-2 and TRBJ2-7): GAGVSQSPSNKVTEKGKDVELRCDPISGHTALYWYRQSLGQGLEFLIYFQGNSAPDKSGLPSDRFSAERTGGSVSTLTIQRTQQEDSAVYLCASRPGLAGGNSYEQYFGPGTRLTVT.

This clonotype has at least ten counts. The chain combines TRBV5-1 with TRBJ2-7, with 12 bases that match TRBD2. Per germline, CDR1 SGHRS and CDR2 YFSETQ. After removal of 9 bases from V and 5 bases from J, the junction contained 12 bases not matched to a gene. CDR3 length equals 15 residues. Here the CDR3 DNA reads TGCGCCACCTCTAGCGGGAGGGGAATTTTCCACGAGCAGTACTTC. The encoded protein is CATSSGRGIFHEQYF. Drawing the rest from reference TRBV5-1 and TRBJ2-7, the complete variable domain is KAGVTQTPRYLIKTRGQQVTLSCSPISGHRSVSWYQQTPGQGLQFLFEYFSETQRNKGNFPGRFSGRQFSNSRSEMNVSTLELGDSALYLCATSSGRGIFHEQYFGPGTRLTVT.

This clonotype was observed a handful of times. The chain carries TRBV18 and TRBJ2-3; weak D call: TRBD2 (5 bases). V was trimmed by 2 bases and J by 2 bases, leaving 14 bases between them. The CDR3 contains 16 residues. The V gene's germline CDR1 is KGHSH and CDR2 LQKENI. In DNA, the CDR3 is TGTGCCAGCTCACCATCACTAGTCGGGTCCACAGATACGCAGTATTTT. This codes for CASSPSLVGSTDTQYF.

This clonotype was seen only a few times. The chain uses TRBV12-3 or TRBV12-4 and TRBJ2-1; TRBD2 matches 11 bases. V was pared by 6 bases and J by 2 bases, with 9 bases of the junction left unmatched. The CDR3 has 17 amino acids. The CDR3 coding sequence is TGTGCCAGCAGCCTCTTCCTAGCGGGGGGTCCCTACAATGAGCAGTTCTTC. This gives the protein CASSLFLAGGPYNEQFF.

This clonotype has a count of ten or more. J is TRBJ2-1 and V is TRBV4-2, with 13 nucleotides matching TRBD2. The CDR3 has 17 residues. V lost 3 bases and J lost 9; bases outside the gene matches: 11. Germline CDR1 and CDR2: LGHNA and YNFKEQ. The CDR3 spells CASSQVEGLAGILEQFF. The CDR3 region has the DNA TGTGCCAGCAGCCAGGTTGAGGGACTAGCGGGAATTCTTGAGCAGTTCTTC.

J is TRBJ2-1 and V is TRBV9, with 7 bases aligning to TRBD1. The CDR3 consists of 12 residues. The J segment lost 3 bases and the V segment lost 7 bases, leaving 1 base of the junction unmatched. Per the germline V gene, CDR1 is SGDLS and CDR2 is YYNGEE. Written as DNA, the CDR3 is TGTGCCAGCTGGGACAGCTACAATGAGCAGTTCTTC. It translates to CASWDSYNEQFF. The full variable domain, with the rest looked up from reference TRBV9 and TRBJ2-1, is DSGVTQTPKHLITATGQRVTLRCSPRSGDLSVYWYQQSLDQGLQFLIQYYNGEERAKGNILERFSAQQFPDLHSELNLSSLELGDSALYFCASWDSYNEQFFGPGTRLTVL.